The text below deals with one TCR beta chain. The data were taken from a study of memory CD8 T cells in hepatitis C reinfection. The sample's time point: late/post reinfection, 12 to 24 weeks after detection. The sorted cells went straight to TCR sequencing with no prior in vitro expansion. Control naive CD8 T cells came from two donors at all three reinfection time points. Profiled with immunoSEQ multiplex PCR; TCRdb holds only in-frame clones, not every one. The sample consists of just over 45,000 clones, 85% to 90% of them appearing once. Deletions cut 5 bases from V and 2 bases from J, with 7 bases between. Germline CDR1 is SGHVS and CDR2 is FNYEAQ. The CDR3 extends over 12 amino acids.

The specimen sequenced was naive CD8+ T cells sorted from blood. This chain links TRBV7-6 with TRBJ2-7; D not certain. The TCR was taken from a man aged 18 to 29 with hepatitis C virus infection. The CDR3 region has the DNA TGTGCCAGCAGCGGGCTCACCTACGAGCAGTACTTC. Protein: CASSGLTYEQYF.